A single sample is the source of the 27 T cell receptor beta chains below, sequenced in a study of follicular helper T cells after annual influenza vaccination (dated by TCRdb to about 2017). The library was produced with the immunoSEQ multiplex PCR assay. What TCRdb holds here is the immuneACCESS table cut down to in-frame rearrangements. Part of the clones is not present; checked against another copy, under half of the missing clones reflect an unresolved V gene, and the others are unexplained. Within this sample are around 25,000 clones, with approximately 81% of them counted one time only. 1% to 1.5% of the sample rests with the top ten. The sample's time point, from its label and the paper: 2014-2015 season, pre-vaccination. The sequencing used CXCR5+ CD38- circulating T follicular helper cells from blood, collected on the day of influenza vaccination. Explained via the paper, the cell subset or site label denotes: circulating Tfh, non-naive CD4+CXCR5+PD-1+ (ICOS+CD38+ or ICOS-CD38-). The source of these receptors is an adult who received the influenza vaccine.

The rearrangement uses TRBV7-9 and TRBJ2-1; TRBD2 matches 8 bases. Germline V gives CDR1 SEHNR, CDR2 FQNEAQ (reference sequence). V trimming: 5 bases; J trimming: 9 bases; junction bases outside the gene matches: 9. The CDR3 covers 14 residues. In DNA form, the CDR3 reads TGTGCCAGCAGCCCCGGGACTAGATCCGGTGAGCAGTTCTTC. Translating it yields CASSPGTRSGEQFF.

The rearrangement links TRBV30 to TRBJ2-2; 11 bases match TRBD1. The germline CDR1 and CDR2 sequences are GTSNPN and SVGIG (reference sequence). Losses at the gene ends were 5 bases for V and 5 bases for J; bases not matched to a gene: 4. The CDR3 runs 14 residues. CDR3: CAWSRDRGTGELFF. DNA for the CDR3: TGTGCCTGGTCCCGGGACAGGGGGACCGGGGAGCTGTTTTTT.

The chain joins TRBV29-1 to TRBJ2-1, with TRBD2 matching 8 bases. The V gene end was trimmed by 6 bases and the J gene end by 3 bases; junction bases not matched to a gene: 10. The CDR3 consists of 15 residues. Per germline, CDR1 SQVTM and CDR2 ANQGSEA. This CDR3 reads CSVLGGREDYNEQFF. DNA for the CDR3: TGCAGCGTCCTGGGCGGGCGGGAGGACTACAATGAGCAGTTCTTC.

This clone occurred once. The chain has TRBV5-1 and TRBJ2-2; no firm D call. The ends were cut back, 0 bases at V and 2 bases at J, with 8 bases in the middle. CDR1 is SGHRS and CDR2 is YFSETQ in the germline V gene. This CDR3 has 15 residues. CDR3 loop: CASSLGNSNTGELFF. CDR3 in DNA: TGCGCCAGCAGCTTGGGTAATAGCAACACCGGGGAGCTGTTTTTT.

The J gene is TRBJ1-5, the V gene TRBV28; D is possibly TRBD1 (5 bases). The CDR3 contains 11 residues. The germline V gene has CDR1 MDHEN and CDR2 SYDVKM. The V end was cut by 4 bases, the J end by 7 bases, with 5 bases between. CDR3 loop: CASSYRQPQHF. Here the CDR3 DNA reads TGTGCCAGCAGTTACAGGCAGCCCCAGCATTTT.

The chain combines TRBV7-2 with TRBJ1-2; D not resolved. Germline V CDR1 and CDR2: SGHTA, FQGNSA. The CDR3 totals 14 residues. The germline V and J ends were trimmed by 7 bases and 3 bases, with 15 bases remaining between them. The CDR3 DNA reads TGTGCCAGCACCCCCTCGATCTCGGACTATGGCTACACCTTC. It encodes CASTPSISDYGYTF.

The rearrangement joins TRBV2 to TRBJ1-6, with D possibly being TRBD1 (6 bases). Between the trimmed V and J ends, which lost 0 bases and 7 bases, there was a span of 10 bases. The CDR3 is 15 residues long. Germline lookup yields CDR1 SNHLY and CDR2 FYNNEI. Written as DNA, the CDR3 is TGTGCCAGCAGTGAAGCGGGCAGGGGAAATTCACCCCTCCACTTT. It codes for CASSEAGRGNSPLHF.

A few counts support this clone. This sequence joins TRBV6-1 and TRBJ1-6; TRBD1 aligns across 7 bases. Germline V CDR1 and CDR2: MNHNS, SASEGT. This CDR3 comprises 15 residues. V gave up 7 bases and J gave up 3 bases; unmatched junction bases: 6. The CDR3 loop reads CASKTTGHYNSPLHF. The CDR3 nucleotides are TGTGCCAGCAAGACGACAGGGCACTATAATTCACCCCTCCACTTT.

In its sample, this clone was seen once. This chain joins TRBV27 and TRBJ1-1; D call uncertain. V lost 5 bases and J 1 base, leaving 14 bases between the germline ends. The CDR3 is 15 amino acids. The V gene's germline CDR1 is MNHEY and CDR2 SMNVEV (reference sequence). CDR3 sequence: CASSRYDNQNTEAFF. The CDR3 region has the DNA TGTGCCAGCAGTCGTTACGACAATCAGAACACTGAAGCTTTCTTT.

This clone was seen just once. The germline gene is not matched at one end of the junction; a read error may be the cause. Other DNA sequences from this sample encode an identical CDR3 as well. This chain connects TRBV28 to TRBJ1-2; D not resolved. Germline V gives CDR1 MDHEN, CDR2 SYDVKM. This CDR3 is 14 amino acids long. The CDR3 DNA is TGCGCCAGCAGTTTTCCAGGCACAGAAAGTGGCTACACCTTC. It encodes CASSFPGTESGYTF.

This clone was recorded once. This chain links TRBV6-1 with TRBJ2-1; 8 nucleotides align to TRBD2. With 4 bases clipped from V and 7 bases from J, the junction kept 12 bases outside the gene matches. The CDR3 totals 16 residues. CDR1 and CDR2 from the germline V gene are MNHNS and SASEGT. CDR3 in amino acids: CASSVILAGPRNEQFF. The CDR3 DNA reads as TGTGCCAGCAGTGTGATTTTAGCGGGGCCGAGGAATGAGCAGTTCTTC.

This chain connects TRBV11-2 to TRBJ1-2; 7 nucleotides match TRBD1. This CDR3 is built from 12 residues. The trim removed 2 bases at V and 7 bases at J, leaving 1 base unmatched. CDR1 and CDR2 (germline): SGHAT, FQNNGV. DNA of the CDR3: TGTGCCAGCAGCTTAACAGGGGTTGGCTACACCTTC. Encoded protein: CASSLTGVGYTF.

The chain combines TRBV7-9 with TRBJ1-6, with D possibly TRBD1 on 5 matching bases. V was trimmed by 1 base and J by 6 bases, leaving 10 bases between them. Germline V CDR1 and CDR2: SEHNR, FQNEAQ (reference sequence). CDR3 length: 15 amino acids. As DNA, the CDR3 is TGTGCCAGCAGCTTAGGGGGGGTCAGTAATTCACCCCTCCACTTT. This gives the protein CASSLGGVSNSPLHF.

The V and J genes are TRBV28 and TRBJ2-1, with D tentatively TRBD1 (5 bases). This CDR3 has 13 amino acids. The V end lost 3 bases, the J end lost 2 bases, and 5 bases lay between the germline ends. Per germline, CDR1 MDHEN and CDR2 SYDVKM. The CDR3 is CASSLDTYNEQFF. For the CDR3, the DNA is TGTGCCAGCAGTTTGGACACCTACAATGAGCAGTTCTTC. The variable domain in full, with the rest retrieved from reference TRBV28 and TRBJ2-1, is DVKVTQSSRYLVKRTGEKVFLECVQDMDHENMFWYRQDPGLGLRLIYFSYDVKMKEKGDIPEGYSVSREKKERFSLILESASTNQTSMYLCASSLDTYNEQFFGPGTRLTVL.

This chain joins TRBV9 and TRBJ1-4; 11 nucleotides match TRBD1. This CDR3 spans 17 amino acids. The V segment lost 3 bases and the J segment 2 bases; nucleotides outside the gene matches: 6. The germline V gene encodes CDR1 SGDLS and CDR2 YYNGEE. The CDR3 sequence: CASSERTGGRTNEKLFF. The CDR3 DNA reads TGTGCCAGCAGCGAACGGACAGGGGGCCGTACTAATGAAAAACTGTTTTTT.

V is TRBV7-9 and J is TRBJ2-1, with 12 bases that match TRBD2. The CDR3 runs 18 residues. In germline, CDR1 is SEHNR, CDR2 FQNEAQ (reference sequence). The V gene end was trimmed by 3 bases and the J gene end by 6 bases; junction bases not matched to a gene: 12. This chain's CDR3 is CASSFTGTSGSGANEQFF. Written as DNA, the CDR3 is TGTGCCAGCAGCTTCACCGGGACTAGCGGGTCTGGGGCCAATGAGCAGTTCTTC.

The rearrangement joins TRBV11-1 to TRBJ1-4; 7 bases line up with TRBD1. This CDR3 contains 14 residues. CDR1 and CDR2 (germline): SGHAT, FQDESV (reference sequence). With 5 bases clipped from V and 5 bases from J, the junction kept 5 bases outside the gene matches. CDR3 amino acids: CASSEGQQNEKLFF. For the CDR3, the DNA is TGTGCCAGCAGCGAGGGACAGCAAAATGAAAAACTGTTTTTT.

The chain combines TRBV15 with TRBJ2-7; possible D gene TRBD2, 5 bases. Trimming stripped 3 bases from V and 0 bases from J, with 9 bases between. The V gene's germline CDR1 is LNHNV and CDR2 YYDKDF (reference sequence). This CDR3 comprises 14 residues. The CDR3 reads CATSSDGNSYEQYF. The CDR3 DNA follows: TGTGCCACCAGCAGCGACGGGAACTCCTACGAGCAGTACTTC.

This chain connects TRBV6-1 to TRBJ2-7; 11 positions agree with TRBD2. The trim removed 4 bases at V and 5 bases at J, leaving 4 bases unmatched. Looked up from germline, CDR1 is MNHNS and CDR2 is SASEGT. The CDR3 spans 14 residues. For the CDR3, the DNA is TGTGCCAGCAGTGCCGGGACTAGCGGACACGAGCAGTACTTC. Its translation is CASSAGTSGHEQYF.

This chain connects TRBV18 to TRBJ2-3, with 11 nucleotides matching TRBD2. Germline CDR1 and CDR2: KGHSH and LQKENI. The CDR3 totals 15 residues. With V trimmed by 3 bases and J by 4 bases, 3 bases remained unmatched. The CDR3 nucleotides are TGTGCCAGCTCACCCACTAGCGGGAGTTCAGATACGCAGTATTTT. Its translation is CASSPTSGSSDTQYF.

This chain uses TRBV11-2 with TRBJ2-5; D unclear. V lost 2 bases, J lost 6 bases, and 7 bases lay in between. The CDR3 totals 12 residues. Germline CDR1 SGHAT, CDR2 FQNNGV. CDR3 sequence (DNA): TGTGCCAGCAGCTTAAGCTCGCAGACCCAGTACTTC. As protein: CASSLSSQTQYF. The variable domain in full, with the rest retrieved from reference TRBV11-2 and TRBJ2-5, is EAGVAQSPRYKIIEKRQSVAFWCNPISGHATLYWYQQILGQGPKLLIQFQNNGVVDDSQLPKDRFSAERLKGVDSTLKIQPAKLEDSAVYLCASSLSSQTQYFGPGTRLLVL.

This chain joins TRBV5-1 and TRBJ2-2; D gene unclear. The CDR3 length is 16 residues. Trimming cost V 0 bases and J 0 bases, with 9 bases left between them. Germline V lookup: CDR1 SGHRS, CDR2 YFSETQ. The CDR3, as DNA: TGCGCCAGCAGCTTGGGGGCCAGAACGAACACCGGGGAGCTGTTTTTT. Its translation is CASSLGARTNTGELFF.

The chain uses TRBV11-2 and TRBJ2-1; 7 bases align to TRBD2. V shed 4 bases, J shed 5 bases, and the junction held 11 bases outside the gene matches. Germline values: CDR1 SGHAT, CDR2 FQNNGV. The CDR3 has 16 residues. CDR3 in amino acids: CASSSWEGGPHNEQFF. The CDR3 bases are TGTGCCAGCAGCTCGTGGGAGGGCGGGCCCCACAATGAGCAGTTCTTC.

The J gene is TRBJ1-3, the V gene TRBV2; D gene ambiguous. Germline CDR1 is SNHLY and CDR2 is FYNNEI. The CDR3 spans 15 residues. The germline V and J ends were trimmed by 2 bases and 2 bases, with 10 bases remaining between them. CDR3 sequence reads: CASSEQRGAGNTIYF. The CDR3 DNA is TGTGCCAGCAGTGAACAGCGGGGTGCTGGAAACACCATATATTTT.

In DNA form, the CDR3 reads TGTGCCAGTAGTATGGGAGACAGGCTTACCTACAATGAGCAGTTCTTC. Translating it yields CASSMGDRLTYNEQFF. This chain uses TRBV19 with TRBJ2-1, with D possibly matching TRBD1 (6 bases). The CDR3 has 16 amino acids. Germline assignment: CDR1 LNHDA and CDR2 SQIVND (reference sequence). V dropped 3 bases and J dropped 2 bases, with 14 bases sitting between them.

The CDR3 nucleotides are TGTGCCAGCAGCCAAGAACTAGTAATGGATACGCAGTATTTT. Its translation: CASSQELVMDTQYF. This chain joins TRBV4-2 and TRBJ2-3; TRBD2 might be the D (5 bases). The germline gives CDR1 LGHNA, CDR2 YNFKEQ. Trimming took 0 bases from V and 6 from J, leaving 10 bases between them. There are 14 residues in the CDR3.

V usage is TRBV7-2 and J usage is TRBJ1-1, with 7 bases lining up with TRBD1. Germline values: CDR1 SGHTA, CDR2 FQGNSA. The ends lost 4 bases at V and 4 bases at J; junction bases unmatched: 3. This CDR3 comprises 13 residues. The CDR3 region has the DNA TGTGCCAGCAGCTCCCGACAGGGCACTGAAGCTTTCTTT. As protein: CASSSRQGTEAFF.